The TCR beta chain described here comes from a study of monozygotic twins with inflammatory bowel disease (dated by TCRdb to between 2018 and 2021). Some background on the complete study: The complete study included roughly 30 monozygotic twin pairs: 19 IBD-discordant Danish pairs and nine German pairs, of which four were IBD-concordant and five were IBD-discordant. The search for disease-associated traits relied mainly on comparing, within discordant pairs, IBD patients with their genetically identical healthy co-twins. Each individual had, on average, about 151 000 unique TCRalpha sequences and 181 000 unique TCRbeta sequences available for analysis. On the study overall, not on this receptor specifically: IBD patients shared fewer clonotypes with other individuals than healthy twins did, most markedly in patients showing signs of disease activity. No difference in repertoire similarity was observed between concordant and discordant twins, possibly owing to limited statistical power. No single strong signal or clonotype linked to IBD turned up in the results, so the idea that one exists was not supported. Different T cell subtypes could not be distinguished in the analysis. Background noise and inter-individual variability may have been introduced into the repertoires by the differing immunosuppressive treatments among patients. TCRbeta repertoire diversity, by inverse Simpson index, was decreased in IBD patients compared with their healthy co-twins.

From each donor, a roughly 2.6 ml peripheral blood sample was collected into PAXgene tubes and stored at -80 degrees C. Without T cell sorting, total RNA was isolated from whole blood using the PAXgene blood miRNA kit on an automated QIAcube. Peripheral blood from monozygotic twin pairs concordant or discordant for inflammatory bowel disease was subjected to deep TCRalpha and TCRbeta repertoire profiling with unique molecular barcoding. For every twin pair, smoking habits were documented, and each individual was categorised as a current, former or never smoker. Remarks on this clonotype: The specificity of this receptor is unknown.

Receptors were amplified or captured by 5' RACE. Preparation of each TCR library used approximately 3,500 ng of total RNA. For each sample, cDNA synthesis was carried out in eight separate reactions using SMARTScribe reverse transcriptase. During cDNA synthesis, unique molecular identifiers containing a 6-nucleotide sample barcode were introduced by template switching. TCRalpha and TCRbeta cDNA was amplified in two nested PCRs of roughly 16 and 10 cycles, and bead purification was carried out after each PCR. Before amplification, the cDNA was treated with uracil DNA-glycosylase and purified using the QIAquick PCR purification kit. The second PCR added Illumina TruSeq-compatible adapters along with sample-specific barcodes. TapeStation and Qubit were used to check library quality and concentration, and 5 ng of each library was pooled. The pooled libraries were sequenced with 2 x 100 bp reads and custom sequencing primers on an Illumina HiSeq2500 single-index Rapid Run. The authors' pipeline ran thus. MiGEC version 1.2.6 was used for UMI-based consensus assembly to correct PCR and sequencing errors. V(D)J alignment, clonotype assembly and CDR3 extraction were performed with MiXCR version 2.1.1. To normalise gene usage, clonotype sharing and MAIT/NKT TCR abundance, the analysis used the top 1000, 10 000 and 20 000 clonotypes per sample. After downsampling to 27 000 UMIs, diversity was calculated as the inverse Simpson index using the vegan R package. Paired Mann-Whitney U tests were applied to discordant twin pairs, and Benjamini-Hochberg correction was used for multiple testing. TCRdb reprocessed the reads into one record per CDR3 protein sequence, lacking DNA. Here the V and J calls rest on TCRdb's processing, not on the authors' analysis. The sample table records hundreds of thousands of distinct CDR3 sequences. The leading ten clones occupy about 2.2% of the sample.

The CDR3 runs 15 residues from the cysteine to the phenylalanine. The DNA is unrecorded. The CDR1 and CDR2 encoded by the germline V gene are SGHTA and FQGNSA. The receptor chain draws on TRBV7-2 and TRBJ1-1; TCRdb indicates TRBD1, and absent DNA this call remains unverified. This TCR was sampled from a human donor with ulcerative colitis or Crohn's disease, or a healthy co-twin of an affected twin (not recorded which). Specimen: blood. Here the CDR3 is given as CASSPGWKMYTEAFF. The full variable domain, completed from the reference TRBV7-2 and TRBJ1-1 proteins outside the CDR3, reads GAGVSQSPSNKVTEKGKDVELRCDPISGHTALYWYRQSLGQGLEFLIYFQGNSAPDKSGLPSDRFSAERTGGSVSTLTIQRTQQEDSAVYLCASSPGWKMYTEAFFGQGTRLTVV.